These T cell receptor beta chains were read from a single sample in a study of identical twins. TCRdb reanalysed the 5' RACE reads using MiXCR and keeps one entry per CDR3 protein. The table has 100,000 or so distinct CDR3 sequences, about 6% seen once; the top ten hold roughly 12%. Source material: memory T cells sorted from blood. The receptors here all came from a woman aged 45-65 years in good health. Each CDR3 is given with its conserved first and last residue. D genes are given only for firm matches. A row's size may be missing; if present it is once, few, many or a size class.

TRBD2	TRBV11-2	many	TRBJ2-1	TGTGCCAGCAGCTTCAGACTAGCGGCCCGCGGGGGGGAGCAGTTCTTC	CASSFRLAARGGEQFF
.	TRBV2	many	TRBJ2-2	TGTGCCAGCGAGGCAACAGGGAACACCGGGGAGCTGTTTTTT	CASEATGNTGELFF
.	TRBV7-3	many	TRBJ2-3	TGTGCCAGCAGCTCCGGCCCTAGCACAGATACGCAGTATTTT	CASSSGPSTDTQYF
TRBD1	TRBV10-3	many	TRBJ1-6	TGTGCCACCAGGGAGACAGGGGCACTTGCCTCACCCCTCCACTTT	CATRETGALASPLHF
.	TRBV5-1	many	TRBJ1-1	TGCGCCAGCAGCTTGGAGGGACAACTCACTGAAGCTTTCTTT	CASSLEGQLTEAFF
TRBD1	TRBV2	few	TRBJ2-4	TGTGCCAGCAGTGGACAGGGCGGGAACATTCAGTACTTC	CASSGQGGNIQYF
.	TRBV14	many	TRBJ1-1	TGTGCCAGCAGCCAAGCGACGAGATTGAAGGCTTTCTTT	CASSQATRLKAFF
.	TRBV20-1	many	TRBJ2-7	TGCAGTGCTAGAGAGGGGGGCAGCGGGCGATTCGACTACGAGCAGTACTTC	CSAREGGSGRFDYEQYF
.	TRBV27	many	TRBJ2-7	TGTGCCAGCAGCAGGGAATGGGCGCGACACCCCTACGAGCAGTACTTC	CASSREWARHPYEQYF
TRBD2	TRBV7-2	.	TRBJ2-2	TGTGCCAGCAGCCAAGGGCGAGCGGGAAACGGGGAGCTGTTTTTT	CASSQGRAGNGELFF
.	TRBV18	many	TRBJ1-3	TGTGCCAGCTCACCCGACAGGACCTCTGGAAACACCATATATTTT	CASSPDRTSGNTIYF
TRBD2	TRBV25-1	.	TRBJ2-1	TGTGCCAGCAGTGAATTGGGGAGCGGGAGAGGGGCGAATGAGCAGTTCTTC	CASSELGSGRGANEQFF
.	TRBV5-1	.	TRBJ2-5	TGCGCCAGCACGGGACGTTTTGGGGAGACCCAGTACTTC	CASTGRFGETQYF
.	TRBV5-1	many	TRBJ2-1	TGCGCCAGCAGCTTGGCCTCGGACCGGCAGTTCTTC	CASSLASDRQFF
TRBD2	TRBV4-2	many	TRBJ2-3	TGTGCCAGCAGCCCCCAGACTAGCGGGAACGCAGATACGCAGTATTTT	CASSPQTSGNADTQYF
.	TRBV12-3/TRBV12-4	many	TRBJ1-2	TGTGCCAGCAGCCCCTCTCGGCCCTATGGCTACACCTTC	CASSPSRPYGYTF
TRBD1	TRBV6-5	many	TRBJ2-6	TGTGCCAGCAGTCGACAGGGGCCTGGGGCCAACGTCCTGACTTTC	CASSRQGPGANVLTF
TRBD2	TRBV20-1	many	TRBJ2-2	TGCAGTGCTAGAGATCGGGCGGGGGGCACCGGGGAGCTGTTTTTT	CSARDRAGGTGELFF
.	TRBV6-5	few	TRBJ1-6	TGTGCCAGCAGTTGGGCAGCCTCCCCAAACTTTTATTCACCCCTCCACTTT	CASSWAASPNFYSPLHF
TRBD1	TRBV6-5	many	TRBJ2-1	TGTGCCAGCAGTTACGACAGGGGATACGAGCAGTTCTTC	CASSYDRGYEQFF
.	TRBV14	.	TRBJ1-3	TGTGCCAGCAGCCGCGGACAGCAAAACACCATATATTTT	CASSRGQQNTIYF
TRBD1	TRBV11-2	few	TRBJ1-2	TGTGCCAGCAGCTCTAACAGGGGCCCCTATGGCTACACCTTC	CASSSNRGPYGYTF
.	TRBV4-1	many	TRBJ1-1	TGCGCCAGCAGCCACCCACCAAGGGGTATCACTGAAGCTTTCTTT	CASSHPPRGITEAFF
.	TRBV5-6	.	TRBJ1-6	TGTGCCAGCAGCCCGTTTGATGCAGGCGGTAATTCACCCCTCCACTTT	CASSPFDAGGNSPLHF
.	TRBV24-1	few	TRBJ2-3	TGTGCCACCAGCCTAGGGGCCACCACAGATACGCAGTATTTT	CATSLGATTDTQYF
.	TRBV9	many	TRBJ2-1	TGTGCCAGCAGCAGAGCGGGCGCGGGTTCCTACAATGAGCAGTTCTTC	CASSRAGAGSYNEQFF
TRBD1	TRBV29-1	many	TRBJ2-7	TGCAGCGTTGAGGGACAGGGGCTATACGAGCAGTACTTC	CSVEGQGLYEQYF
TRBD2	TRBV20-1	.	TRBJ2-3	TGCAGTGGGGTAGCGGGAGGGGTAACAGATCCGCAGTATTTT	CSGVAGGVTDPQYF
TRBD2	TRBV12-3/TRBV12-4	many	TRBJ2-1	TGTGCCAGCAGTTCCCCGGCAGGGACTAGCGGGAGCAATGAGCAGTTCTTC	CASSSPAGTSGSNEQFF
.	TRBV14	.	TRBJ2-7	TGTGCCATCCTACTCCGGGTCTCATACGAGCAGTACTTC	CAILLRVSYEQYF
.	TRBV30	few	TRBJ2-1	TGTGCCTGGAGTATCCAGGGAGGTGAGTTCTTC	CAWSIQGGEFF
.	TRBV29-1	many	TRBJ2-3	TGCAGCGTTGAGGGGGGTTTTACCACAGATACGCAGTATTTT	CSVEGGFTTDTQYF
.	TRBV24-1	many	TRBJ1-1	TGTGCCACCTCCTCGAACCAAATGAACACTGAAGCTTTCTTT	CATSSNQMNTEAFF
.	TRBV20-1	.	TRBJ2-5	TGCAGTGCTGATGCCCTGGAGACCCAGTACTTC	CSADALETQYF
.	TRBV30	few	TRBJ2-5	TGTGCCTGCTCCCAGGGAGGCCTCGAAACCCAGTACTTC	CACSQGGLETQYF
.	TRBV7-9	.	TRBJ2-1	TGTGCCAGCAGCTTTAAGACGGGGTGGGAGTTCTTC	CASSFKTGWEFF
.	TRBV9	many	TRBJ2-7	TGTGCCAGCAGCGTTGGGGTTACCTACGAGCAGTACTTC	CASSVGVTYEQYF
TRBD2	TRBV6-5	many	TRBJ2-5	TGTGCCAGCAGTTACTCGGCGGGAGGGCAAGAGACCCAGTACTTC	CASSYSAGGQETQYF
.	TRBV20-1	.	TRBJ2-3	TGCAGTGCTAACTTACCCGGCACAGATACGCAGTATTTT	CSANLPGTDTQYF
TRBD1	TRBV5-4	many	TRBJ1-2	TGTGCCAGCAGCTTGATGGTTGGCAGGGGGAAAGATGGCTACACCTTC	CASSLMVGRGKDGYTF
TRBD1	TRBV2	many	TRBJ2-7	TGTGCCAGCAGTCGACAGGGGACATCCTACGAGCAGTACTTC	CASSRQGTSYEQYF
.	TRBV14	many	TRBJ2-1	TGTGCCAGCAGCCAAGTTCGGAGGGACAGTGAGCAGTTCTTC	CASSQVRRDSEQFF
.	TRBV27	many	TRBJ2-4	TGTGCCAGCAGTTTAGAGGGGTCCCCCCAAAACATTCAGTACTTC	CASSLEGSPQNIQYF
.	TRBV6-5	many	TRBJ1-2	TGTGCCAGCACCCCTCGACAGGACGTACCAAATGGCTACACCTTC	CASTPRQDVPNGYTF
TRBD1	TRBV18	many	TRBJ1-2	TGTGCCAGCTCACGGGACAGGGTTAACTATGGCTACACCTTC	CASSRDRVNYGYTF
.	TRBV3-1	many	TRBJ2-2	TGTGCCAGCAGCCCCGTAAGGGGACCAGGGGAGCTGTTTTTT	CASSPVRGPGELFF
.	TRBV6-6	.	TRBJ1-1	TGTGCCAGCAGCGTAGGGACGTCGAACACTGAAGCTTTCTTT	CASSVGTSNTEAFF
TRBD1	TRBV19	many	TRBJ1-3	TGTGCCAGTAGTATCCGCGGGACAGCCATTGGAAACACCATATATTTT	CASSIRGTAIGNTIYF